These 18 T cell receptor beta chains came from one sample sequenced in a study of neurological immune-mediated disorders. TCRdb ran MiXCR on the 5' RACE reads and lists one entry per CDR3 protein. The sample carries around 31,000 distinct CDR3 sequences, approximately 4% recorded once. The sample consisted of CD4+ T cells from blood. The origin of the receptors is a woman aged 35 to 49 in good health.

This clonotype was picked up many times. Given a much more abundant clone one base away, this may be a read error. This rearrangement joins TRBV7-9 to TRBJ1-2; D is undetermined. CDR1 is SEHNR, CDR2 FQNEAQ, per germline (reference sequence). This CDR3 has 16 amino acids. Between the trimmed V and J ends, which lost 2 bases and 8 bases, there was a span of 21 bases. Here the CDR3 DNA reads TGTGCCAGCAGCTTAAACAACCCCGGGATAGGTAGCGGCTACACCTTC. Amino acid sequence: CASSLNNPGIGSGYTF.

In this sample, this clonotype turned up many times. The germline gene is not matched at one end of the junction; a read error may be the cause. CDR3 DNA sequence: TGTGCTAGCAGCTTGGCTGGACTAGCGGGGGGGCCGTTTTCCGGGGAGCTGTTTTTT. Amino acid sequence: CASSLAGLAGGPFSGELFF. The chain joins TRBV7-7 to TRBJ2-2, with 15 nucleotides matching TRBD2. The V gene's germline CDR1 is SSHAT and CDR2 FNYEAQ (reference sequence). The CDR3 has 19 amino acids.

This clonotype was counted at least ten times. The chain recombines TRBV5-6 with TRBJ2-7; D is possibly TRBD2 (5 bases). V shed 2 bases and J shed 3 bases, with 12 bases lying between them. The CDR3 runs to 14 residues. The germline V gene has CDR1 SGHDT and CDR2 YYEEEE. CDR3 loop: CASSFRRTDYEQYF. The CDR3, as DNA: TGTGCCAGCAGCTTTCGACGGACTGACTACGAGCAGTACTTC.

This clonotype was found many times. This chain links TRBV20-1 with TRBJ2-1; D is perhaps TRBD2 (5 bases). This CDR3 is built from 13 residues. Germline V CDR1 and CDR2: DFQATT, SNEGSKA (reference sequence). The V end was cut by 0 bases, the J end by 11 bases, with 14 bases between. The CDR3: CSARDYMDLQQFF. The CDR3 bases are TGCAGTGCTAGAGATTACATGGACTTACAGCAGTTCTTC.

There are many counts of this clonotype. The chain is built from TRBV4-1 and TRBJ2-5, with TRBD1 matching 8 bases. The CDR3 contains 15 residues. The ends lost 2 bases at V and 3 bases at J; junction bases unmatched: 5. Germline V gives CDR1 MGHRA, CDR2 YSYEKL. This CDR3 is CASSQRGTGEETQYF. The CDR3 nucleotides read TGCGCCAGCAGCCAACGGGGGACAGGAGAAGAGACCCAGTACTTC.

This clonotype occurred many times. V and J are TRBV20-1 and TRBJ2-7; 7 bases fit TRBD2. Germline V gene data show CDR1 as DFQATT and CDR2 as SNEGSKA (reference sequence). This CDR3 has 16 residues. The ends lost 1 base at V and 2 bases at J; junction bases unmatched: 11. The DNA of the CDR3 is TGCAGTGCTAGAGGTACGGCGGGAGTACAAGCCTACGAGCAGTACTTC. Protein product: CSARGTAGVQAYEQYF.

This clonotype was detected many times. The chain joins TRBV10-3 to TRBJ2-3; 13 bases line up with TRBD2. Germline lookup yields CDR1 ENHRY and CDR2 SYGVKD. There are 16 residues in the CDR3. V was clipped by 2 bases and J by 1 base; unmatched bases: 0. DNA of the CDR3: TGTGCCATCAGTGAGGGACTAGCGGGGGGCACAGATACGCAGTATTTT. Translation: CAISEGLAGGTDTQYF.

The chain uses TRBV6-4 and TRBJ1-1, with 7 bases aligning to TRBD1. Germline trimming cut 6 bases from V and 4 bases from J; bases unmatched to any gene: 2. Germline-derived CDR1 and CDR2 are MRHNA and SNTAGT. The CDR3 sequence is 12 residues long. The CDR3 nucleotides are TGTGCCAGCAGAACAGGGGTCACTGAAGCTTTCTTT. Translated: CASRTGVTEAFF.

This clonotype was counted ten times or more. V and J are TRBV20-1 and TRBJ1-4; D is unclear. Germline V gives CDR1 DFQATT, CDR2 SNEGSKA (reference sequence). The V end was cut by 3 bases, the J end by 6 bases, with 11 bases between. The CDR3 totals 13 residues. The CDR3 sequence: CSARVLRDEKLFF. CDR3 in DNA: TGCAGTGCTAGGGTCTTGCGGGATGAAAAACTGTTTTTT.

This clonotype was counted ten times or more. CDR3 DNA sequence: TGTGCCAGCAGCTTGGCCGGTGGGGACCAAGAGACCCAGTACTTC. It encodes CASSLAGGDQETQYF. The chain links TRBV5-6 to TRBJ2-5; the D is unclear. The CDR3 contains 15 residues. Germline loops: CDR1 SGHDT, CDR2 YYEEEE. Deletions cut 0 bases from V and 0 bases from J, with 9 bases between.

This clonotype appeared many times. The chain has TRBV21-1 and TRBJ1-3; TRBD1, the D gene given by the table, was not confirmed from the DNA. TRBV21-1 is listed as a pseudogene. The length of the CDR3 is 15 residues. CDR3 sequence reads: CASSKAAEGGNTIYF. The CDR3 bases are TGTGCCAGCAGCAAAGCGGCCGAGGGGGGAAACACCATATATTTT.

At least ten counts were recorded for this clonotype. The V and J genes are TRBV7-2 and TRBJ1-6; D is unresolved. The CDR3 length is 14 residues. V was trimmed by 1 base and J by 6 bases, leaving 7 bases between them. Per the germline V gene, CDR1 is SGHTA and CDR2 is FQGNSA. The CDR3 bases are TGTGCCAGCAGCTTAGAAGCGACTAATTCACCCCTCCACTTT. Amino acid sequence: CASSLEATNSPLHF.

This clonotype was seen many times. The chain uses TRBV5-1 and TRBJ1-1; TRBD1 is a possible D gene (5 bases). This CDR3 spans 16 amino acids. The V gene lost 1 base and the J gene lost 1 base, with 14 bases spanning the gap. Germline assignment: CDR1 SGHRS and CDR2 YFSETQ. The CDR3 DNA is TGCGCCAGCAGCTTGCAGGCAGGCGGGGGGAACACTGAAGCTTTCTTT. Protein sequence: CASSLQAGGGNTEAFF.

This clonotype appeared many times. This chain connects TRBV15 to TRBJ2-5; D might be TRBD2 (5 bases). V was clipped by 3 bases and J by 1 base, with 9 bases between them. Germline V lookup: CDR1 LNHNV, CDR2 YYDKDF (reference sequence). This CDR3 is built from 14 residues. This chain's CDR3 is CATSSPGLQETQYF. DNA for the CDR3: TGTGCCACCAGCAGCCCTGGACTCCAAGAGACCCAGTACTTC.

This clonotype turned up a few times. This rearrangement joins TRBV5-1 to TRBJ1-6; TRBD1 is a possible D gene (5 bases). The CDR3 spans 15 residues. CDR1 and CDR2 (germline): SGHRS, YFSETQ. Trimming cost V 3 bases and J 8 bases, with 15 bases left between them. The CDR3 sequence: CASSSGRLGDSPLHF. The CDR3 nucleotides read TGCGCCAGCAGCTCGGGACGACTTGGGGATTCACCCCTCCACTTT.

This clonotype was found once. CDR3: CASASGTYNEQFF. The CDR3 nucleotides are TGCGCCAGCGCTAGCGGGACCTACAATGAGCAGTTCTTC. The chain recombines TRBV5-1 with TRBJ2-1, with TRBD2 identical over 9 bases. With 7 bases clipped from V and 2 bases from J, the junction kept 1 base outside the gene matches. The CDR3 has 13 residues. Germline CDR1 and CDR2: SGHRS and YFSETQ.

This clonotype has at least ten counts. V and J are TRBV3-1 and TRBJ2-7; perhaps TRBD2 as D (6 bases). V lost 2 bases to trimming and J lost 1 base, with 9 bases between them. There are 14 residues in the CDR3. Per germline, CDR1 LGHDT and CDR2 YNNKEL (reference sequence). The DNA of the CDR3 is TGTGCCAGCAGCCAAAAGGGAGGATCCTACGAGCAGTACTTC. Its translation is CASSQKGGSYEQYF.

This clonotype has ten or more counts. The chain is built from TRBV7-3 and TRBJ2-1; no firm D call. This CDR3 comprises 13 residues. Germline-derived CDR1 and CDR2 are SGHTA and FQGTGA. Trimming pared 5 bases from V and 6 bases from J, leaving 11 bases between. Here the CDR3 reads CASSLSSGNEQFF. CDR3 in DNA: TGTGCCAGCAGCCTATCCTCAGGCAATGAGCAGTTCTTC.